This is a list of T cell receptor beta chains from one sample in a study of T cells in Graves' hyperthyroidism and ophthalmopathy. One entry per CDR3 protein results from TCRdb running MiXCR on the multiplex PCR reads. Among about 95,000 distinct CDR3 sequences listed, roughly 39% were seen once. What was sequenced was peripheral blood or thyroid tissue (not recorded which). The receptors were sampled from a woman in her twenties or thirties with Graves' hyperthyroidism. The CDR3 runs from the conserved cysteine through the conserved F or W. The D gene is left open where the match is weak. Some rows mark clone size as missing; the rest say once, few, many or name a class of expanded clone.

.,.,TRBV12-5,TRBJ2-5,CASGLGETQYF,TGTGCTAGTGGTTTGGGGGAGACCCAGTACTTC
many,.,TRBV2,TRBJ2-3,CASRGARDTQYF,TGTGCCAGCAGGGGGGCGAGAGATACGCAGTATTTT
many,.,TRBV5-1,TRBJ2-7,CASRLDSTYEQYF,TGCGCCAGCAGACTAGACAGCACCTACGAGCAGTACTTC
many,TRBD1,TRBV7-8,TRBJ1-2,CASSSGTGSYGYTF,TGTGCCAGCAGCTCCGGGACAGGGAGCTATGGCTACACCTTC
.,TRBD2,TRBV7-2,TRBJ2-7,CASSLMRVLAGGYEQYF,TGTGCCAGCAGCTTAATGAGAGTACTAGCGGGAGGCTACGAGCAGTACTTC
once,.,TRBV7-2,TRBJ1-4,CASSTTRGLWGEELFF,TGTGCCAGCAGCACGACTCGGGGCCTCTGGGGTGAAGAACTGTTTTTT
few,.,TRBV30,TRBJ1-2,CAWSVQSGYGYTF,TGTGCCTGGAGTGTTCAGAGTGGCTATGGCTACACCTTC
many,.,TRBV2,TRBJ1-6,CASLHDLERPNSPLHF,TGTGCCAGCCTTCACGACTTGGAAAGGCCGAATTCACCCCTCCACTTT
.,.,TRBV5-1,TRBJ1-2,CASNLYRDYGYTF,TGCGCCAGCAACCTATACAGGGATTATGGCTACACCTTC
many,.,TRBV18,TRBJ1-6,CASSPLGQRNSPLHF,TGTGCCAGCTCACCATTAGGACAGCGAAATTCACCCCTCCACTTT
many,.,TRBV20-1,TRBJ2-3,CSASVSSEDTQYF,TGCAGTGCTAGTGTCTCCTCGGAGGATACGCAGTATTTT
.,.,TRBV7-8,TRBJ2-2,CASPRGNTGELFF,TGTGCCAGCCCCAGGGGGAACACCGGGGAGCTGTTTTTT
few,.,TRBV12-3/TRBV12-4,TRBJ1-6,CASSQDMTNNSPLHF,TGTGCCAGCAGCCAAGATATGACCAATAATTCACCCCTCCACTTT
many,.,TRBV19,TRBJ2-2,CASSWLNTGELFF,TGTGCCAGTAGTTGGCTCAACACCGGGGAGCTGTTTTTT
many,TRBD1,TRBV20-1,TRBJ1-4,CSARDRGGGTNEKLFF,TGCAGTGCTAGAGACCGGGGAGGGGGCACTAATGAAAAACTGTTTTTT
many,TRBD1,TRBV7-9,TRBJ1-5,CASSLERGGLEQPQHF,TGTGCCAGCAGCTTAGAGCGAGGGGGCCTGGAGCAGCCCCAGCATTTT
.,.,TRBV2,TRBJ2-5,CASSPEGGGETQYF,TGTGCCAGCAGCCCAGAGGGGGGAGGAGAGACCCAGTACTTC
many,TRBD2,TRBV7-8,TRBJ2-7,CASRILAGNYEQYF,TGTGCCAGCAGGATTCTAGCGGGAAACTACGAGCAGTACTTC
many,.,TRBV5-6,TRBJ1-1,CASTSATEAFF,TGTGCCAGCACTTCTGCAACTGAAGCTTTCTTT
once,.,TRBV11-3,TRBJ2-3,CAGSLRGGSTDTQYF,TGTGCCGGCAGCTTACGGGGCGGCAGCACAGATACGCAGTATTTT
.,TRBD2,TRBV6-1,TRBJ2-6,CASLAGTGANVLTF,TGTGCCAGTCTAGCGGGAACTGGGGCCAACGTCCTGACTTTC
many,.,TRBV4-1,TRBJ1-1,CASSLLIRRTNTEAFF,TGCGCCAGCAGCCTCCTCATAAGACGGACCAACACTGAAGCTTTCTTT
.,.,TRBV7-9,TRBJ2-2,CASSLANRQETGELFF,TGTGCCAGCAGCTTGGCCAACAGACAGGAGACCGGGGAGCTGTTTTTT
.,.,TRBV11-1,TRBJ2-3,CASSSSMTGTDTQYF,TGTGCCAGCAGCTCCTCAATGACTGGCACAGATACGCAGTATTTT
many,.,TRBV6-5,TRBJ2-7,CASRSGTDYEQYF,TGTGCCAGCAGATCCGGGACGGACTACGAGCAGTACTTC
.,.,TRBV12-3/TRBV12-4,TRBJ2-7,CASSLREQYEQYF,TGTGCCAGCAGTTTGAGGGAGCAGTACGAGCAGTACTTC
many,.,TRBV20-1,TRBJ1-1,CSAPGGLGNTEAFF,TGCAGTGCGCCAGGAGGGTTGGGGAACACTGAAGCTTTCTTT
many,.,TRBV28,TRBJ1-5,CASSFGRGNQPQHF,TGTGCCAGCAGTTTTGGCAGAGGAAATCAGCCCCAGCATTTT
many,.,TRBV28,TRBJ2-7,CASSLGLVEQYF,TGTGCCAGCAGTCTGGGACTCGTAGAGCAGTACTTC
.,TRBD1,TRBV15,TRBJ2-5,CAVRDRAQETQYF,TGTGCCGTCCGGGACAGGGCCCAAGAGACCCAGTACTTC
many,TRBD1,TRBV6-1,TRBJ1-2,CASSTGTGQNYGYTF,TGTGCCAGCAGTACCGGGACAGGTCAGAACTATGGCTACACCTTC
.,.,TRBV13,TRBJ1-4,CASSLSTNEKLVF,TGTGCCAGCAGCCTAAGTACTAATGAAAAACTGGTTTTT
many,.,TRBV4-1,TRBJ1-5,CASSQSINQPQHF,TGCGCCAGCAGCCAGTCCATCAATCAGCCCCAGCATTTT
.,TRBD2,TRBV9,TRBJ2-6,CASTYGGSGANVLTF,TGTGCCAGCACCTACGGGGGGAGTGGGGCCAACGTCCTGACTTTC
many,.,TRBV7-9,TRBJ1-3,CASSLDRVGVAGNTIYF,TGTGCCAGCAGCTTAGATCGTGTCGGGGTTGCTGGAAACACCATATATTTT
once,TRBD1,TRBV15,TRBJ1-1,CATSGGTGDLAEAFF,TGTGCCACCAGCGGCGGGACAGGGGATTTGGCTGAAGCTTTCTTT
.,.,TRBV24-1,TRBJ2-5,CASSPEGETQYF,TGTGCCAGCTCACCCGAGGGAGAGACCCAGTACTTC
many,.,TRBV24-1,TRBJ1-1,CATSDFGGFEAFF,TGTGCCACCAGTGATTTCGGCGGTTTTGAAGCTTTCTTT
.,TRBD2,TRBV7-2,TRBJ2-7,CASSFHICSTGLREEQYF,TGTGCCAGCAGCTTCCACATCTGCAGTACCGGACTGCGGGAGGAGCAGTACTTC
many,.,TRBV7-2,TRBJ1-3,CASSLGTSGNTIYF,TGTGCCAGCAGCTTAGGCACCTCTGGAAACACCATATATTTT
.,.,TRBV13,TRBJ1-3,CASSLSRGAGNTIYF,TGTGCCAGCAGCTTAAGTAGGGGCGCTGGAAACACCATATATTTT
.,TRBD2,TRBV10-3,TRBJ2-2,CAISEAGALANTGELFF,TGTGCCATCAGTGAAGCGGGAGCGCTTGCGAACACCGGGGAGCTGTTTTTT
.,TRBD1,TRBV25-1,TRBJ1-1,CASSEWGQGALEAFF,TGTGCCAGCAGTGAATGGGGACAGGGGGCACTAGAAGCTTTCTTT
many,.,TRBV4-1,TRBJ1-2,CASSQDGGYGYTF,TGCGCCAGCAGCCAAGATGGGGGCTATGGCTACACCTTC